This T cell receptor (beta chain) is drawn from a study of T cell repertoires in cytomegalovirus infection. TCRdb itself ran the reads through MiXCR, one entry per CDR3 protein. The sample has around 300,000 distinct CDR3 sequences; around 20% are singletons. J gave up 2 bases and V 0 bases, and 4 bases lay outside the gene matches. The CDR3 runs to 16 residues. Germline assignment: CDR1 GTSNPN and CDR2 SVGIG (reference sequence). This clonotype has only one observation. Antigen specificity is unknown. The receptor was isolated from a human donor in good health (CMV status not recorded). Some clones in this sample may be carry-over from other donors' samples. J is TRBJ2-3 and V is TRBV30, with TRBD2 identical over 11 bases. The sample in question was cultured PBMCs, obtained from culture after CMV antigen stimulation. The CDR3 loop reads CAWSVQLAGATDTQYF. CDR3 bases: TGTGCCTGGAGTGTACAACTAGCGGGAGCCACAGATACGCAGTATTTT.